This is a list of T cell receptor beta chains from one sample in a study of T cells of healthy individuals. TCRdb re-called the 5' RACE reads with MiXCR, one entry per CDR3 protein. In the table there are tens of thousands of distinct CDR3 sequences, approximately 15% of which are singletons. These receptors were taken from a human donor in good health. Both conserved end residues are part of each CDR3. A D gene is named only where the DNA matches it firmly. Clone size is stated in some rows and not others, as once, few, many or a class when expanded.

clone_size	v_call	j_call	d_call	cdr3_aa
.	TRBV29-1	TRBJ2-5	.	CSVDRASETQYF
few	TRBV29-1	TRBJ1-1	.	CSAHRTGGTEAFF
many	TRBV24-1	TRBJ2-1	.	CATSDRYNEQFF
few	TRBV6-2/TRBV6-3	TRBJ2-1	.	CASVRDGTYNEQFF
many	TRBV15	TRBJ1-5	.	CATSRGGSGREPQHF
.	TRBV11-2	TRBJ2-1	TRBD2	CASRGGLAGAVEQFF
many	TRBV27	TRBJ2-7	.	CASSLRRTSYEQYF
.	TRBV4-3	TRBJ2-7	TRBD2	CASSQDRGRTSYEQYF
many	TRBV14	TRBJ1-6	.	CASSQGRENSPLHF
.	TRBV4-1	TRBJ1-3	TRBD1	CASSRTGDGNTIYF
.	TRBV29-1	TRBJ1-1	.	CSVGTYTEAFF
many	TRBV19	TRBJ1-5	.	CASSPLRSNQPQHF
few	TRBV5-1	TRBJ2-7	TRBD2	CASSRTTGTSGNEQYF
.	TRBV29-1	TRBJ1-3	.	CSVEGPGNTIYF
.	TRBV7-8	TRBJ2-2	TRBD1	CASSLARDRTTGELFF
few	TRBV15	TRBJ1-6	.	CATSRDRLTNSPLHF
.	TRBV29-1	TRBJ2-3	.	CSVYNSPSDADTQYF
.	TRBV12-3/TRBV12-4	TRBJ1-1	.	CASILDGTEAFF
many	TRBV6-5	TRBJ2-7	.	CASRLSGGTYEQYF
many	TRBV19	TRBJ2-7	.	CASSKYGTYEQYF
.	TRBV6-1	TRBJ2-3	.	CASSGEGGTDTQYF
many	TRBV12-3/TRBV12-4	TRBJ1-5	.	CASSLGQTYQPQHF
few	TRBV4-1	TRBJ2-7	TRBD1	CASSQVQGATYEQYF
many	TRBV28	TRBJ2-7	TRBD2	CASINPQASGRVGDEQYF
many	TRBV7-2	TRBJ2-2	TRBD2	CASSLVASGNTGELFF
many	TRBV5-1	TRBJ2-7	.	CASSGGDGTSGRYF
.	TRBV7-6	TRBJ2-3	.	CASSLSGSTDTQYF
many	TRBV2	TRBJ2-3	.	CASRGLLDTQYF
many	TRBV6-1	TRBJ1-1	.	CASTQGLATEAFF
many	TRBV7-2	TRBJ1-4	TRBD1	CASSTDRGQGKLFF
few	TRBV12-5	TRBJ2-1	TRBD2	CASGTSGGAVEQFF
.	TRBV20-1	TRBJ2-3	TRBD2	CSATAGGPVFPTDTQYF
few	TRBV6-1	TRBJ2-3	TRBD1	CASSPGQARTDTQYF
few	TRBV30	TRBJ2-7	.	CAWSQTATYEQYF
many	TRBV6-6	TRBJ2-1	.	CASSYLYNEQFF
.	TRBV6-2/TRBV6-3	TRBJ1-3	.	CASTQLRATNPLGENTIYF
many	TRBV7-2	TRBJ2-5	TRBD1	CASSLTGGGGETQYF
.	TRBV7-9	TRBJ2-2	.	CASSLPGSWPSGELFF
few	TRBV7-2	TRBJ2-3	TRBD2	CASSLFGSGGTDTQYF
.	TRBV20-1	TRBJ2-5	.	CSARGPGAGWEETQYF
medium-sized	TRBV7-3	TRBJ2-3	TRBD2	CASSLAGGQDTQYF
.	TRBV5-1	TRBJ1-4	.	CASSLSGIGEKLFF
many	TRBV20-1	TRBJ1-3	.	CSARDRNSGNTIYF
few	TRBV7-9	TRBJ2-3	.	CASSFPIGRTDTQYF
few	TRBV7-2	TRBJ1-3	.	CASSLAGAGNTIYF
once	TRBV9	TRBJ1-3	.	CASSVGGDSGNTIYF
many	TRBV3-1	TRBJ1-2	.	CASSQDLYGYTF
few	TRBV4-2	TRBJ2-3	.	CASSQVSTSEDTQYF
.	TRBV20-1	TRBJ1-5	TRBD1	CSATTGDQPQHF
.	TRBV7-2	TRBJ2-1	.	CASSLSVGYEQFF
.	TRBV7-2	TRBJ1-1	.	CASSLMVYGTEAFF
few	TRBV24-1	TRBJ2-1	TRBD1	CATSDATRTGNNEQFF